A single sample gave rise to the 8 T cell receptor beta chains below, sequenced in a study of blood T cell repertoires in COVID-19. Only in-frame clones appear in the TCRdb table, and some are missing; sequencing was by immunoSEQ multiplex PCR. Among 150,000 to 200,000 clones listed, roughly four fifths were seen once. Sequences were obtained from peripheral blood. Receptors were obtained from a man aged 45-65 years who had recovered from COVID-19.

This chain joins TRBV19 and TRBJ2-4, with a tentative D call TRBD2 (5 bases). This CDR3 is 16 amino acids long. The V and J ends lost 4 bases and 2 bases respectively, with 15 bases between them. CDR1 LNHDA and CDR2 SQIVND come from the germline V gene (reference sequence). The CDR3 sequence: CASSTKLDWTKNIQYF. CDR3 bases: TGTGCCAGTAGTACTAAACTAGATTGGACCAAAAACATTCAGTACTTC.

V usage is TRBV7-8 and J usage is TRBJ2-3, with D possibly matching TRBD1 (6 bases). Trimming left V 7 bases short and J 2 bases short, with 16 bases between. Germline CDR1 is SGHVS and CDR2 is FQNEAQ. CDR3 size: 15 residues. DNA of the CDR3: TGTGCCAGCACCACGGCCTGGGACAACACAGATACGCAGTATTTT. Protein sequence: CASTTAWDNTDTQYF.

In this sample, this clone turned up a few times. The chain combines TRBV5-4 with TRBJ2-3; D unclear. The CDR3 is 16 residues long. The germline CDR1 and CDR2 sequences are SGHNT and YYREEE (reference sequence). Trimming shortened V by 4 bases and J by 1 base, and 16 bases separated the two germline ends. CDR3 protein: CASSPSVSSGTDTQYF. CDR3 DNA sequence: TGTGCCAGCAGCCCCTCAGTCTCCAGCGGCACAGATACGCAGTATTTT.

The CDR3, as DNA: TGCAGCGTTGCCAGGGGTCGGGACACTGAAGCTTTCTTT. It codes for CSVARGRDTEAFF. This chain links TRBV29-1 with TRBJ1-1, with D maybe TRBD1 (6 bases). This CDR3 contains 13 residues. Germline loops: CDR1 SQVTM, CDR2 ANQGSEA. Trimming took off 4 bases at V and 3 bases at J, with 12 bases between the two ends.

The gene calls are TRBV7-9 and TRBJ2-2; 9 nucleotides agree with TRBD2. The CDR3 has 16 amino acids. Germline CDR1 reads SEHNR; CDR2 reads FQNEAQ (reference sequence). With V trimmed by 2 bases and J by 3 bases, 4 bases remained unmatched. The CDR3 DNA reads TGTGCCAGCAGCTTAAGAGCGGGAGGCGACACCGGGGAGCTGTTTTTT. It encodes CASSLRAGGDTGELFF. Using reference TRBV7-9 and TRBJ2-2 for the parts outside the CDR3, the full variable domain is DTGVSQNPRHKITKRGQNVTFRCDPISEHNRLYWYRQTLGQGPEFLTYFQNEAQLEKSRLLSDRFSAERPKGSFSTLEIQRTEQGDSAMYLCASSLRAGGDTGELFFGEGSRLTVL.

The gene calls are TRBV20-1 and TRBJ2-5; D might be TRBD2 (6 bases). This CDR3 has 12 amino acids. The V gene's germline CDR1 is DFQATT and CDR2 SNEGSKA (reference sequence). Trimming took 3 bases from V and 5 from J, leaving 10 bases between them. CDR3 region: CSASPSGETQYF. The CDR3 DNA sequence: TGCAGTGCTAGTCCCAGCGGGGAGACCCAGTACTTC.

The V and J genes are TRBV4-2 and TRBJ2-2; no clear D. Trimming shortened V by 3 bases and J by 5 bases, and 7 bases separated the two germline ends. Germline assignment: CDR1 LGHNA and CDR2 YNFKEQ. CDR3 length equals 13 residues. CDR3: CASSHLETGELFF. Written as DNA, the CDR3 is TGTGCCAGCAGCCACCTAGAAACCGGGGAGCTGTTTTTT.

The gene calls are TRBV6-5 and TRBJ2-7; 8 bases map to TRBD2. The CDR3 spans 13 residues. Trimming took 8 bases from V and 3 from J; bases not matched to a gene: 6. CDR1 and CDR2 from the germline V gene are MNHEY and SVGAGI. The CDR3 is CASGQRGYYEQYF. The CDR3 coding sequence is TGTGCCAGCGGACAGCGGGGGTACTACGAGCAGTACTTC.